The present T cell receptor (beta chain) was sequenced within a study of CD8 T cells in Susac syndrome. The CDR3 runs 15 residues. The J segment lost 4 bases and the V segment lost 6 bases, leaving 8 bases of the junction unmatched. CDR1 is SQVTM and CDR2 is ANQGSEA in the germline V gene. Reverse transcription of about 0.5 to 1 ug RNA used random hexamers. TCRdb called the immunoSEQ multiplex PCR reads again in MiXCR, with one record for every CDR3 protein. The sample lists about 200,000 distinct CDR3 sequences, approximately 95% seen once, with 0.1% in the top ten. The chain has TRBV29-1 and TRBJ2-5, with 13 bases matching TRBD2. The clonotype originates from a human donor in good health. The sequencing sample was made of CD4+ T cells from PBMCs. The CDR3 loop reads CSVAAGTSGAETQYF. DNA for the CDR3: TGCAGCGTCGCCGCCGGGACTAGCGGGGCAGAGACCCAGTACTTC.